Shown below are 25 T cell receptor beta chains from a single sample sequenced in a study of T cells after yellow fever vaccination. One entry per CDR3 protein results from TCRdb running MiXCR on the 5' RACE reads. This sample has more than 110,000 distinct CDR3 sequences, with 5% to 7.5% found just once. The starting material was CD4+ T cells sorted from PBMCs, obtained 10 days after the yellow fever booster vaccination. The receptor source for this set is a man under 40 who received the YFV17D yellow fever vaccine.

This clonotype was counted many times. The J gene is TRBJ2-1, the V gene TRBV10-3; D unresolved. The germline V gene encodes CDR1 ENHRY and CDR2 SYGVKD. CDR3 length: 12 residues. V was shortened by 6 bases and J by 10 bases, with 13 bases between the two germline ends. CDR3 residues: CAIRRTEGEQFF. The DNA for the CDR3 is TGTGCCATCAGGCGGACCGAAGGGGAGCAGTTCTTC.

This clonotype was seen many times. The chain is built from TRBV20-1 and TRBJ2-1; 7 nucleotides line up with TRBD2. The CDR3 runs 15 residues. With 3 bases clipped from V and 1 base from J, the junction kept 6 bases outside the gene matches. CDR1 and CDR2 (germline): DFQATT, SNEGSKA (reference sequence). DNA for the CDR3: TGCAGTGCTAGTCCCAGCGGGGCGTCCTACAATGAGCAGTTCTTC. Translated, it gives CSASPSGASYNEQFF.

This clonotype has at least ten counts. The chain carries TRBV4-2 and TRBJ1-1; D might be TRBD1 (5 bases). V lost 1 base to trimming and J lost 10 bases, with 13 bases between them. This CDR3 is built from 13 residues. Germline V gene lookup returns CDR1 LGHNA and CDR2 YNFKEQ. The CDR3 loop is CASSQATGLAAFF. The CDR3 nucleotides are TGTGCCAGCAGCCAAGCAACAGGTTTAGCAGCTTTCTTT.

This clonotype appeared many times. J is TRBJ2-1 and V is TRBV20-1; the D gene is possibly TRBD2 (5 bases). This CDR3 comprises 14 residues. CDR1 is DFQATT, CDR2 SNEGSKA, per germline (reference sequence). Trimming stripped 0 bases from V and 2 bases from J, with 8 bases between. The CDR3 DNA is TGCAGTGCTAGAGAGCGGGCGGCCTACAATGAGCAGTTCTTC. It specifies CSARERAAYNEQFF.

A note on this clonotype: A much bigger clone sits one base away, suggesting this may be a read error. CDR3 in DNA: TGCAGTGCTAGAGTTGTGAGCGGGAAAAACACCGGGGAGCTGTTTTTT. Protein product: CSARVVSGKNTGELFF. This sequence joins TRBV20-1 and TRBJ2-2; 7 positions match TRBD2. Germline lookup yields CDR1 DFQATT and CDR2 SNEGSKA (reference sequence). After removal of 1 base from V and 2 bases from J, the junction contained 7 bases not matched to a gene. The CDR3 extends over 16 amino acids.

This clonotype was detected ten times or more. The chain employs TRBV7-9 and TRBJ2-3; tentative D call: TRBD1 (6 bases). V was clipped by 3 bases and J by 2 bases, with 12 bases between them. Germline loops: CDR1 SEHNR, CDR2 FQNEAQ (reference sequence). The CDR3 has 15 amino acids. The CDR3 nucleotides are TGTGCCAGCAGCTTGGCAGGGGCCTACACAGATACGCAGTATTTT. It specifies CASSLAGAYTDTQYF.

Note on this clonotype: Being one base from a much bigger clone, this may be a read error. V usage is TRBV9 and J usage is TRBJ2-1; a weak D match, TRBD2 (6 bases). Trimming shortened V by 3 bases and J by 7 bases, and 20 bases separated the two germline ends. Germline assignment: CDR1 SGDLS and CDR2 YYNGEE. This CDR3 contains 16 residues. The CDR3 sequence: CASSDQAQTRVNEQFF. The CDR3 bases are TGTGCCAGCAGCGACCAGGCCCAGACTAGGGTAAATGAGCAGTTCTTC.

Many counts were recorded for this clonotype. The J gene is TRBJ2-3, the V gene TRBV10-3, with D uncertain. This CDR3 contains 14 residues. Per germline, CDR1 ENHRY and CDR2 SYGVKD. V was trimmed by 0 bases and J by 5 bases, leaving 9 bases between them. The CDR3 coding sequence is TGTGCCATCAGTGAGTCGAGTCTCGGAGATACGCAGTATTTT. This translates into CAISESSLGDTQYF.

There are a few counts of this clonotype. The chain employs TRBV6-2 or TRBV6-3 and TRBJ2-2, with D unclear. The CDR3 consists of 15 residues. V gave up 6 bases and J gave up 0 bases, with 11 bases separating them. Germline CDR1 and CDR2: MNHEY and SVGEGT. CDR3 sequence reads: CASSPADANTGELFF. CDR3 DNA sequence: TGTGCCAGCAGCCCGGCAGATGCGAACACCGGGGAGCTGTTTTTT.

This clonotype appeared many times. In nucleotides, the CDR3 is TGTGCCAGCAGTTACGTCTTGCAGGGGGGCAATGAGCAGTTCTTC. It translates to CASSYVLQGGNEQFF. V is TRBV6-5 and J is TRBJ2-1; perhaps TRBD1 as D (7 bases). The CDR3 has 15 amino acids. Trimming stripped 2 bases from V and 6 bases from J, with 14 bases between. Germline lookup yields CDR1 MNHEY and CDR2 SVGAGI.

This clonotype was seen only a few times. The chain couples TRBV5-4 to TRBJ2-7, with D uncertain. The CDR3 runs to 13 residues. Germline CDR1 is SGHNT and CDR2 is YYREEE (reference sequence). V lost 4 bases to trimming and J lost 6 bases, with 14 bases between them. The CDR3 nucleotides read TGTGCCAGCAGCCCACCTGATGGAATCGAGCAGTACTTC. Amino acids: CASSPPDGIEQYF.

This clonotype was recorded at least ten times. CDR3 region: CASSLFGAQETQYF. In nucleotides, the CDR3 is TGTGCCAGCAGCTTATTCGGGGCCCAAGAGACCCAGTACTTC. This rearrangement joins TRBV7-2 to TRBJ2-5; D is tentatively TRBD1 or TRBD2 (5 bases each). The length of the CDR3 is 14 residues. Trimming took 2 bases from V and 1 from J, leaving 8 bases between them. CDR1 is SGHTA, CDR2 FQGNSA, per germline.

The genes are TRBV7-9 and TRBJ2-6, with 7 positions matching TRBD1. This CDR3 has 17 amino acids. V trimming: 5 bases; J trimming: 0 bases; junction bases outside the gene matches: 7. Per the germline V gene, CDR1 is SEHNR and CDR2 is FQNEAQ (reference sequence). CDR3 coding DNA: TGTGCCAGCAGCGCCGGCAGGGGGAACTCTGGGGCCAACGTCCTGACTTTC. Protein sequence: CASSAGRGNSGANVLTF.

In its sample, this clonotype was seen many times. The chain joins TRBV5-1 to TRBJ2-7; tentative D call: TRBD1 (6 bases). The CDR3 is 15 amino acids. Between the trimmed V and J ends, which lost 3 bases and 2 bases, there was a span of 15 bases. The germline CDR1 and CDR2 sequences are SGHRS and YFSETQ. For the CDR3, the DNA is TGCGCCAGCAGCTCGGCGGTAGGGGGAACCTACGAGCAGTACTTC. Amino acids: CASSSAVGGTYEQYF.

This clonotype has more than one count but fewer than ten. V is TRBV19 and J is TRBJ2-3; D not certain. Germline lookup yields CDR1 LNHDA and CDR2 SQIVND (reference sequence). The CDR3 sequence is 14 residues long. Trimming cost V 3 bases and J 0 bases, with 7 bases left between them. The CDR3 DNA sequence: TGTGCCAGTAGTATGTCTGTCAGCACAGATACGCAGTATTTT. This sequence encodes CASSMSVSTDTQYF.

This chain joins TRBV7-2 and TRBJ2-2; TRBD2 matches 16 bases. CDR3 size: 17 residues. Germline V gene data show CDR1 as SGHTA and CDR2 as FQGNSA. V lost 4 bases and J lost 6; bases outside the gene matches: 5. The CDR3 here is CASSSPGLAGGSGELFF. The CDR3 DNA reads as TGTGCCAGCAGCTCGCCGGGACTAGCGGGAGGGTCCGGGGAGCTGTTTTTT.

The chain uses TRBV7-2 and TRBJ1-1, with TRBD1 as a possible D gene (5 bases). CDR3 length: 15 amino acids. V was pared by 0 bases and J by 1 base, with 9 bases between. Germline CDR1 and CDR2: SGHTA and FQGNSA. CDR3 DNA: TGTGCCAGCAGCTTAGCGACGACAGAGAACACTGAAGCTTTCTTT. Protein sequence: CASSLATTENTEAFF.

This sequence joins TRBV5-1 and TRBJ1-1; D might be TRBD1 (5 bases). The germline V gene has CDR1 SGHRS and CDR2 YFSETQ. This CDR3 has 15 amino acids. Trimming removed 0 bases at V and 10 bases at J, with 19 bases between. CDR3 amino acids: CASSLEALGGARAFF. Written as DNA, the CDR3 is TGCGCCAGCAGCTTGGAGGCCCTCGGGGGAGCGCGAGCTTTCTTT.

This clonotype was picked up many times. The V call is TRBV7-6, the J call TRBJ2-3; a possible D gene is TRBD2 (5 bases). Trimming removed 5 bases at V and 1 base at J, with 10 bases between. The CDR3 length is 14 residues. Germline V gene data show CDR1 as SGHVS and CDR2 as FNYEAQ. CDR3 residues: CASSPVGGTDTQYF. Here the CDR3 DNA reads TGTGCCAGCAGCCCCGTGGGAGGCACAGATACGCAGTATTTT.

This clonotype was counted only a few times. The chain employs TRBV21-1 and TRBJ2-7; the D call in the table, TRBD1, was not verified against the DNA. TRBV21-1 is recorded as a pseudogene. The CDR3 consists of 14 residues. The CDR3 reads CASRPPGVGYEQYF. Written as DNA, the CDR3 is TGTGCCAGCAGGCCACCCGGGGTCGGCTACGAGCAGTACTTC.

Many counts were recorded for this clonotype. The chain employs TRBV27 and TRBJ1-5, with D uncertain. CDR3 length: 15 amino acids. V gave up 4 bases and J gave up 3 bases, with 13 bases separating them. Germline CDR1 and CDR2: MNHEY and SMNVEV (reference sequence). The CDR3 coding sequence is TGTGCCAGCAGTTCTTTAGACGGATACAATCAGCCCCAGCATTTT. Translated: CASSSLDGYNQPQHF.

Ten or more counts support this clonotype. V usage is TRBV27 and J usage is TRBJ2-7; unclear D gene. CDR1 is MNHEY and CDR2 is SMNVEV in the germline V gene (reference sequence). With 7 bases removed from V and 0 bases from J, the gap between germline ends came to 16 bases. The CDR3 is 15 residues long. CDR3 residues: CASKNPGSSSYEQYF. The CDR3, as DNA: TGTGCCAGCAAGAATCCCGGTTCCTCCTCCTACGAGCAGTACTTC.

V gene TRBV7-9 combines with J gene TRBJ2-7; TRBD1 matches 11 bases. V was pared by 5 bases and J by 3 bases, with 3 bases of the junction left unmatched. The germline V gene has CDR1 SEHNR and CDR2 FQNEAQ (reference sequence). This CDR3 is built from 14 residues. The CDR3 DNA follows: TGTGCCAGCAGCAGGACAGGGGGCGGCTACGAGCAGTACTTC. Protein product: CASSRTGGGYEQYF.

Remarks on this clonotype: Given a much more abundant clone one base away, this may be a read error. The chain couples TRBV24-1 to TRBJ2-1; 9 bases fit TRBD2. The CDR3 spans 14 residues. V lost 9 bases to trimming and J lost 8 bases; unmatched junction nucleotides: 10. Germline-derived CDR1 and CDR2 are KGHDR and SFDVKD. The CDR3 sequence: CATGGSGSGYEQFF. The CDR3 coding sequence is TGTGCCACCGGCGGTAGCGGGAGTGGGTATGAGCAGTTCTTC.

Ten or more counts support this clonotype. The rearrangement joins TRBV28 to TRBJ2-5; 14 bases map to TRBD2. V lost 8 bases, J lost 5 bases, and 4 bases stayed unmatched. This CDR3 region has 14 residues. Germline V gene lookup returns CDR1 MDHEN and CDR2 SYDVKM. In DNA form, the CDR3 reads TGTGCCAGCGGGACTAGCGGGGGAGTGGAGACCCAGTACTTC. Amino acid sequence: CASGTSGGVETQYF.